The rows below give T cell receptor beta chains drawn from one sample of a study of CD8 T cells in Susac syndrome. TCRdb reprocessed the immunoSEQ multiplex PCR reads via MiXCR and lists one record per CDR3 protein. This table holds 150,000 to 200,000 distinct CDR3 sequences, about 91% found once. Sequencing was performed on CD4+ T cells from PBMCs. These receptors were collected from a human donor in good health. Each CDR3 is given with its conserved first and last residue. A D gene is named only where the DNA matches it firmly. The size field is filled for only some rows; it gives once, few, many or a size class.

clone size,D gene,V gene,J gene,CDR3 DNA,CDR3 protein
NA,NA,TRBV4-2,TRBJ2-6,TGTGCCAGCAGCCAGGGAAGGGGGACTGGGGCCAACGTCCTGACTTTC,CASSQGRGTGANVLTF
NA,NA,TRBV5-5,TRBJ2-7,TGTGCCAGCAGCTTGGGGGGGACCATCTATGCCGGCGAGCAGTACTTC,CASSLGGTIYAGEQYF
NA,NA,TRBV20-1,TRBJ1-2,TGCAGTGCCCTCCGAGGTACTATGGGCTACACCTTC,CSALRGTMGYTF
NA,TRBD1,TRBV29-1,TRBJ2-7,TGCAGCGTTGAAACCGGGACAGGGTACTACGAGCAGTACTTC,CSVETGTGYYEQYF
NA,NA,TRBV29-1,TRBJ2-7,TGCAGCGCCCCTATATCTTCCTACGAGCAGTACTTC,CSAPISSYEQYF
NA,TRBD2,TRBV9,TRBJ2-7,TGTGCCAGCAGCGTAGGGGGCGGAGGTAGCGGGAGATTAGACGAGCAGTACTTC,CASSVGGGGSGRLDEQYF
NA,TRBD2,TRBV7-9,TRBJ2-2,TGTGCCAGCAGTTCAGTAGCGGGAGTAGCCGGGGAGCTGTTTTTT,CASSSVAGVAGELFF
NA,NA,TRBV18,TRBJ2-2,TGTGCCAGCTCACCACGCCAGGCCCTCACCGGGGAGCTGTTTTTT,CASSPRQALTGELFF
NA,NA,TRBV4-1,TRBJ2-3,TGCGCCAGCAGCCGGGAGACCCGCACAGATACGCAGTATTTT,CASSRETRTDTQYF
NA,NA,TRBV28,TRBJ2-7,TGTGCCAGCAGTTTAGGCAGGGCCTACGAGCAGTACTTC,CASSLGRAYEQYF
NA,TRBD1,TRBV7-2,TRBJ1-4,TGTGCCAGCAGCTTAGCCAATGGACAGGGTGTAAAAAAACTGTTTTTT,CASSLANGQGVKKLFF
NA,TRBD1,TRBV20-1,TRBJ2-3,TGCAGTGCTAGTGACAGGGGGCTTGATACGCAGTATTTT,CSASDRGLDTQYF
once,TRBD1,TRBV29-1,TRBJ2-7,TGCAGCGTGGGGACAGGGGCGAGCGAGCAGTACTTC,CSVGTGASEQYF
NA,NA,TRBV18,TRBJ1-6,TGTGCCAGCTCACCAGGGGCATCCAGCTCCTATAATTCACCCCTCCACTTT,CASSPGASSSYNSPLHF
NA,NA,TRBV19,TRBJ1-1,TGTGCCAGCCGAGCGGGCTCAGAAGGGCTAGCTTTCTTT,CASRAGSEGLAFF
NA,TRBD1,TRBV6-2/TRBV6-3,TRBJ1-6,TGTGCCAGCAGTCGCCAAGTGTTCCGGGACAGCTATATCTCACCCCTCCACTTT,CASSRQVFRDSYISPLHF
NA,TRBD2,TRBV20-1,TRBJ2-1,TGCAGTGCTAGAGATCGTCTCAGACTAGCAGTTAACAATGAGCAGTTCTTC,CSARDRLRLAVNNEQFF
NA,TRBD1,TRBV6-2/TRBV6-3,TRBJ2-1,TGTGCCAGCAGTTACTCAGGGACAGGTTCAGGCAATGAGCAGTTCTTC,CASSYSGTGSGNEQFF
NA,NA,TRBV14,TRBJ2-5,TGTGCCAGCAGCTCTCTCGGGGCGGGCTCCCAAGAGACCCAGTACTTC,CASSSLGAGSQETQYF
NA,TRBD1,TRBV18,TRBJ2-7,TGTGCCAGCTCCTCTCCGGGACAGTCATACGTGCAGTACTTC,CASSSPGQSYVQYF
NA,NA,TRBV30,TRBJ1-5,TGTGCCTGGAGTTCAGGGGAAGGTCAGCCCCAGCATTTT,CAWSSGEGQPQHF
NA,NA,TRBV20-1,TRBJ1-1,TGCAGTGCTCCTTACCGGGACATCACCACTGAAGCTTTCTTT,CSAPYRDITTEAFF
NA,TRBD1,TRBV20-1,TRBJ2-4,TGCAGTGTTAGAGATAGTCAGGGGGCGTACATTCAGTACTTC,CSVRDSQGAYIQYF
once,TRBD1,TRBV12-3/TRBV12-4,TRBJ1-2,TGTGCCACCTCTCTCGGACAGGTCTATGGCTACACCTTC,CATSLGQVYGYTF
NA,NA,TRBV27,TRBJ2-5,TGTGCCAGCAGTTTATCTAGCCGGGCCCAAGAGACCCAGTACTTC,CASSLSSRAQETQYF
NA,NA,TRBV19,TRBJ2-7,TGTGCCAGTAGTTCCTTGACAGGAAGCGCCTACGAGCAGTACTTC,CASSSLTGSAYEQYF
NA,NA,TRBV7-2,TRBJ1-1,TGTGCCAGCAGCGGCCCCCTGAGTTTGAACACTGAAGCTTTCTTT,CASSGPLSLNTEAFF
once,NA,TRBV20-1,TRBJ2-3,TGCAGTGCATCCAGCGAGGACACAGATACGCAGTATTTT,CSASSEDTDTQYF
NA,NA,TRBV5-1,TRBJ2-1,TGCGCCAGCAGCTTGGGACCGCCTACTAATGAGCAGTTCTTC,CASSLGPPTNEQFF
NA,TRBD2,TRBV5-1,TRBJ2-7,TGCGCCAGCAGCTTGCCTAGCGGGGCTCTAACCTACGAGCAGTACTTC,CASSLPSGALTYEQYF
NA,NA,TRBV20-1,TRBJ2-2,TGCAGTGCCCCCCGGCGGCAGTCCGGGGAGCTGTTTTTT,CSAPRRQSGELFF
NA,NA,TRBV20-1,TRBJ2-5,TGCAGTGCTAGAGACCCCGGGAGAAACCAAGAGACCCAGTACTTC,CSARDPGRNQETQYF
NA,NA,TRBV14,TRBJ1-2,TGTGCCAGCAGCCACGGGACAACCTATGGCTACACCTTC,CASSHGTTYGYTF
once,TRBD2,TRBV6-1,TRBJ2-5,TGTGCCAGCAGTGACCAGCCACTAGCGGTAGAGACCCAGTACTTC,CASSDQPLAVETQYF
NA,TRBD2,TRBV2,TRBJ2-3,TGTGCCAGCAATGGATTTACGGGGGGTATAGAAGATACGCAGTATTTT,CASNGFTGGIEDTQYF
NA,NA,TRBV28,TRBJ2-4,TGTGCCAGCAGTTTTCCCGGTGATGGGGCCAAAAACATTCAGTACTTC,CASSFPGDGAKNIQYF
NA,NA,TRBV7-2,TRBJ2-3,TGTGCCAGCAGCTTAGTGGGTCACACAGATACGCAGTATTTT,CASSLVGHTDTQYF
NA,TRBD2,TRBV20-1,TRBJ2-3,TGCAGTGCTCCCCCCTGGAACGGGGGGGCGGTTTATGGGGATACGCAGTATTTT,CSAPPWNGGAVYGDTQYF
NA,TRBD2,TRBV9,TRBJ2-1,TGTGCCAGCAGCCCCTGGCGGGAGGGCCTTGAGCAGTTCTTC,CASSPWREGLEQFF
NA,TRBD1,TRBV5-4,TRBJ2-3,TGTGCCAGCAGCCCAGGGGGCGCCGGAGATACGCAGTATTTT,CASSPGGAGDTQYF
NA,TRBD1,TRBV12-3/TRBV12-4,TRBJ1-1,TGTGCCAGCAGTCCCCGGACAGGGCTAGTCACTGAAGCTTTCTTT,CASSPRTGLVTEAFF
once,NA,TRBV3-1,TRBJ1-2,TGTGCCAGCAGCCACTTCACAGCGGATGGCTACACCTTC,CASSHFTADGYTF
NA,TRBD1,TRBV2,TRBJ1-2,TGTGCCAGCAGCCTAGAGGGGGACAGGATTGGCTACACCTTC,CASSLEGDRIGYTF